This T cell receptor beta chain originates from a study of blood T cell repertoires in COVID-19. In the study overall: Material from acute and convalescent COVID-19 was sourced from the United States, Italy and Spain.

This table comes from immunoSEQ multiplex PCR, and its TCRdb copy is limited to in-frame clones, with some not included. The repertoire holds roughly 82,000 clones, with almost 85% as singletons. J lost 0 bases, V lost 5 bases, and 0 bases had no gene match. Looked up from germline, CDR1 is MNHEY and CDR2 is SVGAGI. The CDR3 spans 14 residues. The sequenced sample was peripheral blood. The TCR was taken from a man in his 60s with acute or convalescent COVID-19. The chain recombines TRBV6-5 with TRBJ2-2, with 7 bases identical to TRBD2. CDR3 sequence reads: CASSLAANTGELFF. The CDR3 bases are TGTGCCAGCAGTCTAGCGGCGAACACCGGGGAGCTGTTTTTT.